This TCR beta chain was profiled in a study of cytomegalovirus exposure and HLA in healthy donors. The wider study: The study's early data release held approximately 91 million unique TCRs from HLA-typed donors. Around 83% of around 390 genotyped donors fell in the Caucasian-associated ancestry cluster.

V lost 5 bases to trimming and J lost 3 bases, with 14 bases between them. The CDR3 spans 15 residues. The germline V gene has CDR1 MNHEY and CDR2 SVGAGI. The study ran its PCR with 60 Vbeta and 13 Jbeta primers. Generated by immunoSEQ multiplex PCR, the TCRdb table keeps only in-frame clones and is missing some. The sample gives about 120,000 clones, around 76% of which show up once; roughly 16% is in the top ten. This clone was seen ten or more times. Nominally healthy donors provided the samples, though records likely missed some immune exposures. This chain links TRBV6-5 with TRBJ1-5, with D possibly matching TRBD1 (6 bases). Sequences were obtained from PBMCs. This TCR was sampled from a man aged 50-59 years in good health and CMV-seropositive. CDR3 nucleotides: TGTGCCAGCAGTCTCGGAGGACAGTACAATCAGCCCCAGCATTTT. Translating gives CASSLGGQYNQPQHF.